The 14 T cell receptor beta chains presented below share a single source sample, sequenced in a study of blood T cell repertoires in COVID-19. Measured with immunoSEQ multiplex PCR; TCRdb has only the in-frame clones, and not every one. The profile shows about 160,000 clones, 92% of them singletons. Specimen: peripheral blood. These receptors all stem from a young man with COVID-19, enrolled during active disease.

The gene calls are TRBV19 and TRBJ1-2; TRBD1 matches 7 bases. Germline trimming cut 9 bases from V and 4 bases from J; bases unmatched to any gene: 5. Looked up from germline, CDR1 is LNHDA and CDR2 is SQIVND (reference sequence). This CDR3 is built from 12 residues. The CDR3 spells CASADRVYGYTF. The CDR3 bases are TGTGCCAGCGCCGACAGGGTCTATGGCTACACCTTC.

Notes on this clone: The junction departs from the called germline gene at one end, perhaps through a read error. The V call is TRBV2, the J call TRBJ1-1, with D perhaps matching TRBD1 (5 bases). The CDR3 is 13 amino acids. CDR1 is SNHLY, CDR2 FYNNEI, per germline. Here the CDR3 reads CASSSRGNAEAFF. The CDR3 nucleotides are TGTGCCAGCAGTTCGCGGGGGAACGCTGAAGCTTTCTTT.

V usage is TRBV19 and J usage is TRBJ2-3; TRBD2 aligns across 8 bases. After removal of 1 base from V and 0 bases from J, the junction contained 3 bases not matched to a gene. There are 16 residues in the CDR3. Germline V gene data show CDR1 as LNHDA and CDR2 as SQIVND (reference sequence). CDR3 amino acids: CASSIGVAGSTDTQYF. DNA of the CDR3: TGTGCCAGTAGTATAGGGGTAGCGGGGAGCACAGATACGCAGTATTTT.

This sequence joins TRBV10-2 and TRBJ1-1; 10 positions match TRBD1. Germline assignment: CDR1 WSHSY and CDR2 SAAADI. The CDR3 spans 16 residues. V was clipped by 0 bases and J by 11 bases; unmatched bases: 12. The CDR3 is CASSESTRGTGVVAFF. The CDR3 DNA reads as TGCGCCAGCAGTGAGTCGACTCGGGGGACAGGGGTCGTCGCTTTCTTT.

This chain uses TRBV5-1 with TRBJ1-1, with TRBD1 matching over 8 bases. The CDR3 runs to 14 residues. J gave up 4 bases and V 4 bases, and 6 bases lay outside the gene matches. CDR1 is SGHRS, CDR2 YFSETQ, per germline. The chain's CDR3 is CASSLPDRGTEAFF. The CDR3 DNA sequence: TGCGCCAGCAGCCTCCCCGACAGGGGCACTGAAGCTTTCTTT.

The rearrangement links TRBV28 to TRBJ1-4; TRBD1 aligns across 7 bases. The CDR3 contains 15 residues. Germline values: CDR1 MDHEN, CDR2 SYDVKM. V lost 2 bases and J lost 5; bases outside the gene matches: 5. CDR3: CASSLPQGGNEKLFF. CDR3 in DNA: TGTGCCAGCAGTTTACCCCAGGGGGGAAATGAAAAACTGTTTTTT.

V is TRBV2 and J is TRBJ1-6; D might be TRBD1 (6 bases). Trimming removed 6 bases from V and 10 bases from J, with 10 bases in between. The CDR3 has 12 residues. CDR1 and CDR2 (germline): SNHLY, FYNNEI. CDR3 sequence (DNA): TGTGCCAGCAGCACAGGGTACTCACCCCTCCACTTT. Its protein is CASSTGYSPLHF.

This clone is a singleton in its sample. The rearrangement joins TRBV25-1 to TRBJ2-7; possible D gene TRBD1, 6 bases. CDR1 and CDR2 from the germline V gene are MGHDK and SYGVNS. V dropped 4 bases and J dropped 4 bases, with 17 bases sitting between them. The CDR3 contains 15 residues. CDR3 DNA: TGTGCCAGCAGTGCCGGGACAACGGTGGAGTACGAGCAGTACTTC. This translates into CASSAGTTVEYEQYF.

J is TRBJ1-2 and V is TRBV4-2; possibly TRBD1 for D (6 bases). Between the trimmed V and J ends, which lost 2 bases and 3 bases, there was a span of 16 bases. This CDR3 contains 16 residues. Per germline, CDR1 LGHNA and CDR2 YNFKEQ. The DNA for the CDR3 is TGTGCCAGCAGCCAAAAGGGGCAGGGGACCTACTATGGCTACACCTTC. Its protein is CASSQKGQGTYYGYTF.

The chain recombines TRBV9 with TRBJ2-7; D gene uncertain. CDR1 and CDR2 (germline): SGDLS, YYNGEE. The CDR3 runs to 14 residues. The V end was cut by 0 bases, the J end by 2 bases, with 9 bases between. CDR3 residues: CASSVGGRAYEQYF. The DNA of the CDR3 is TGTGCCAGCAGCGTAGGCGGCAGAGCCTACGAGCAGTACTTC.

The V and J genes are TRBV29-1 and TRBJ2-1; D perhaps matches TRBD2 (6 bases). Trimming removed 8 bases at V and 3 bases at J, with 14 bases between. Germline-derived CDR1 and CDR2 are SQVTM and ANQGSEA. The CDR3 consists of 13 residues. CDR3 loop: CSTTRGGYNEQFF. As DNA, the CDR3 is TGCAGCACCACGCGGGGAGGCTACAATGAGCAGTTCTTC.

The V gene is TRBV9, the J gene TRBJ1-4; 7 bases match TRBD1. The CDR3 sequence is 14 residues long. CDR1 SGDLS and CDR2 YYNGEE come from the germline V gene. The J segment lost 6 bases and the V segment lost 4 bases, leaving 6 bases of the junction unmatched. CDR3: CASSPRQGHEKLFF. The CDR3 region has the DNA TGTGCCAGCAGCCCACGACAGGGTCATGAAAAACTGTTTTTT.

The V and J genes are TRBV10-3 and TRBJ1-1; 11 nucleotides agree with TRBD1. CDR3 length: 14 amino acids. Looked up from germline, CDR1 is ENHRY and CDR2 is SYGVKD. V trimming: 4 bases; J trimming: 5 bases; junction bases outside the gene matches: 3. CDR3: CAISGTGGRTEAFF. The CDR3 nucleotides read TGTGCCATCAGTGGGACAGGGGGCCGGACTGAAGCTTTCTTT.

CDR3 residues: CASSQGRHSAAKNIQYF. CDR3 nucleotide sequence: TGCGCCAGCAGCCAAGGGAGGCACAGCGCGGCCAAAAACATTCAGTACTTC. The gene calls are TRBV4-3 and TRBJ2-4, with D possibly TRBD2 on 5 matching bases. Germline assignment: CDR1 LGHNA and CDR2 YSLEER. V was pared by 1 base and J by 1 base, with 14 bases between. The length of the CDR3 is 17 residues.